The 18 T cell receptor beta chains reported below all come from one sample, sequenced in a study of OX40 agonist ivuxolimab in advanced cancers. TCRdb keeps only in-frame clones here, not all; method: immunoSEQ multiplex PCR. This table has roughly 70,000 clones, roughly 85% appearing once. This sample comprised CD4+ or CD8+ T cells sorted from blood, obtained in a trial of the OX40 agonist ivuxolimab. These receptors were collected from an adult with an advanced solid tumor such as melanoma, head and neck, liver or kidney cancer.

The sample holds one count of this clone. This sequence joins TRBV6-6 and TRBJ1-2, with a weak D call TRBD1 (5 bases). Trimming removed 1 base at V and 10 bases at J, with 10 bases between. The CDR3 runs 12 residues. The germline V gene has CDR1 MNHNY and CDR2 SVGAGI (reference sequence). The DNA for the CDR3 is TGTGCCAGCAGTTACTTCGGGGGAAACTACACCTTC. This encodes CASSYFGGNYTF.

This chain joins TRBV1 and TRBJ2-5. TRBV1 is a pseudogene locus. The CDR3 consists of 15 residues. Here the CDR3 reads CTSRGQDAIRETQYF. DNA for the CDR3: TGCACCAGCAGAGGCCAGGACGCCATCAGAGAGACCCAGTACTTC.

V usage is TRBV28 and J usage is TRBJ1-5; D not resolved. Trimming removed 6 bases at V and 0 bases at J, with 6 bases between. CDR3 length: 13 residues. CDR1 is MDHEN and CDR2 is SYDVKM in the germline V gene. In DNA form, the CDR3 reads TGTGCCAGCAGCGTATATAGCAATCAGCCCCAGCATTTT. It is translated as CASSVYSNQPQHF.

The rearrangement joins TRBV7-9 to TRBJ1-5; 7 nucleotides match TRBD1. The junction had 4 bases not matched to a gene; V was cut back by 1 base and J by 1 base. This CDR3 spans 16 amino acids. Germline CDR1 reads SEHNR; CDR2 reads FQNEAQ (reference sequence). Written as DNA, the CDR3 is TGTGCCAGCAGCTTAGGGTACAGGGGAAGCAATCAGCCCCAGCATTTT. Amino acid sequence: CASSLGYRGSNQPQHF.

The chain carries TRBV6-4 and TRBJ2-1, with TRBD2 matching over 8 bases. The CDR3 is made up of 13 amino acids. Losses at the gene ends were 6 bases for V and 4 bases for J; bases not matched to a gene: 2. Germline CDR1 is MRHNA and CDR2 is SNTAGT. CDR3 sequence reads: CASSGGVYNEQFF. CDR3 nucleotides: TGTGCCAGCAGCGGGGGGGTTTACAATGAGCAGTTCTTC.

V gene TRBV28 combines with J gene TRBJ2-3; TRBD2 aligns across 7 bases. Germline V gene lookup returns CDR1 MDHEN and CDR2 SYDVKM. V dropped 6 bases and J dropped 6; count of bases not matched to a gene: 15. The CDR3 runs 16 residues. DNA for the CDR3: TGTGCCAGCAGCCGGGGGGACTTCCTCCGTGCTGATACGCAGTATTTT. This gives the protein CASSRGDFLRADTQYF.

V is TRBV5-1 and J is TRBJ1-1, with D uncertain. Deletions cut 2 bases from V and 1 base from J, with 12 bases between. Per the germline V gene, CDR1 is SGHRS and CDR2 is YFSETQ. This CDR3 has 15 amino acids. The CDR3 protein is CASSLLSGGNTEAFF. The CDR3 DNA reads as TGCGCCAGCAGCTTACTTTCTGGCGGGAACACTGAAGCTTTCTTT.

The V gene is TRBV2, the J gene TRBJ2-1; no clear D. The CDR3 contains 14 residues. Looked up from germline, CDR1 is SNHLY and CDR2 is FYNNEI. V was trimmed by 8 bases and J by 0 bases, leaving 11 bases between them. CDR3 loop: CASGKGFSYNEQFF. Here the CDR3 DNA reads TGTGCCAGCGGGAAGGGTTTCTCCTACAATGAGCAGTTCTTC.

This chain's CDR3 is CASSLVGSGNTGELFF. The DNA of the CDR3 is TGTGCCAGCAGCTTGGTCGGTAGCGGAAACACCGGGGAGCTGTTTTTT. The chain couples TRBV5-5 to TRBJ2-2, with D perhaps matching TRBD2 (6 bases). V was pared by 0 bases and J by 2 bases, with 11 bases between. The CDR3 is 16 residues long. Germline V gives CDR1 SGHKS, CDR2 YYEKEE (reference sequence).

V and J are TRBV30 and TRBJ2-4; no firm D call. The CDR3 covers 17 residues. Germline V gene data show CDR1 as GTSNPN and CDR2 as SVGIG (reference sequence). Trimming pared 0 bases from V and 1 base from J, leaving 16 bases between. CDR3 nucleotides: TGTGCCTGGAGTGTACGGAACGTCCCGAGGGCCAAAAACATTCAGTACTTC. Protein product: CAWSVRNVPRAKNIQYF.

This chain connects TRBV19 to TRBJ2-7; D is unclear. CDR3 size: 13 residues. CDR1 and CDR2 (germline): LNHDA, SQIVND (reference sequence). V lost 0 bases, J lost 3 bases, and 6 bases lay in between. This chain's CDR3 is CASSIEDRYEQYF. The CDR3 bases are TGTGCCAGTAGTATAGAGGACCGCTACGAGCAGTACTTC.

The J gene is TRBJ1-5, the V gene TRBV9; D gene unclear. Trimming left V 0 bases short and J 0 bases short, with 7 bases between. CDR1 is SGDLS and CDR2 is YYNGEE in the germline V gene. The CDR3 is made up of 15 amino acids. CDR3 sequence: CASSVGDYSNQPQHF. CDR3 bases: TGTGCCAGCAGCGTAGGGGATTATAGCAATCAGCCCCAGCATTTT.

The chain carries TRBV19 and TRBJ1-3; D ambiguous. This CDR3 is built from 15 residues. V lost 9 bases and J 0 bases, leaving 15 bases between the germline ends. The germline gives CDR1 LNHDA, CDR2 SQIVND (reference sequence). Written as DNA, the CDR3 is TGTGCCAGCCGATTGAGCCGGAGCTCTGGAAACACCATATATTTT. It translates to CASRLSRSSGNTIYF.

This clone was seen only once. J is TRBJ2-2 and V is TRBV10-1; TRBD2 aligns across 10 bases. CDR3 length: 17 amino acids. After removal of 3 bases from V and 5 bases from J, the junction contained 9 bases not matched to a gene. Germline assignment: CDR1 WNHNN and CDR2 SYGVQD (reference sequence). Here the CDR3 DNA reads TGCGCCAGCAGTGAAAAGCGGGGGGGCCTTGGGACCGGGGAGCTGTTTTTT. Its translation: CASSEKRGGLGTGELFF.

The rearrangement links TRBV7-8 to TRBJ2-2, with unresolved D. V gave up 2 bases and J gave up 4 bases, with 14 bases separating them. Germline lookup yields CDR1 SGHVS and CDR2 FQNEAQ. The CDR3 contains 16 residues. For the CDR3, the DNA is TGTGCCAGCAGCTTAACGAGTTCGGTTACCACCGGGGAGCTGTTTTTT. This translates into CASSLTSSVTTGELFF. The complete variable domain, with remaining parts taken from reference TRBV7-8 and TRBJ2-2, reads GAGVSQSPRYKVAKRGQDVALRCDPISGHVSLFWYQQALGQGPEFLTYFQNEAQLDKSGLPSDRFFAERPEGSVSTLKIQRTQQEDSAVYLCASSLTSSVTTGELFFGEGSRLTVL.

The chain is built from TRBV5-1 and TRBJ1-1; D may be TRBD1 (6 bases). The V gene's germline CDR1 is SGHRS and CDR2 YFSETQ. CDR3 length equals 15 residues. Trimming stripped 0 bases from V and 2 bases from J, with 11 bases between. CDR3 region: CASSLVLGGNTEAFF. CDR3 coding DNA: TGCGCCAGCAGCTTGGTCCTGGGGGGCAACACTGAAGCTTTCTTT. Full variable domain (outside the CDR3, taken from reference TRBV5-1 and TRBJ1-1): KAGVTQTPRYLIKTRGQQVTLSCSPISGHRSVSWYQQTPGQGLQFLFEYFSETQRNKGNFPGRFSGRQFSNSRSEMNVSTLELGDSALYLCASSLVLGGNTEAFFGQGTRLTVV.

The rearrangement links TRBV19 to TRBJ2-3; D unclear. The germline V gene has CDR1 LNHDA and CDR2 SQIVND (reference sequence). With 3 bases removed from V and 4 bases from J, the gap between germline ends came to 8 bases. The CDR3 has 13 residues. In nucleotides, the CDR3 is TGTGCCAGTAGTATCCGTACGGCAGATACGCAGTATTTT. Translated, it gives CASSIRTADTQYF.

A single count supports this clone. This chain connects TRBV5-8 to TRBJ2-7, with TRBD2 matching over 9 bases. Germline CDR1 is SGHTS and CDR2 is YDEGEE. V lost 7 bases to trimming and J lost 1 base; unmatched junction nucleotides: 3. This CDR3 comprises 13 residues. The CDR3 here is CASWSGGSYEQYF. In DNA, the CDR3 is TGTGCCAGCTGGAGCGGGGGGTCCTACGAGCAGTACTTC.